A selection of T cell receptor beta chains follows, all from one sample in a study of CD8 T cells in ankylosing spondylitis. TCRdb re-analysed the 5' RACE reads in MiXCR, keeping a single row per CDR3 protein. The data hold under 450,000 distinct CDR3 sequences, with roughly 17% observed a single time. The sample was blood, either unsorted or a sorted T cell fraction (not recorded which). The receptors were sampled from a male donor with ankylosing spondylitis. Both conserved end residues are part of each CDR3. A D gene is named only where the DNA matches it firmly. Clone size is shown for a subset of rows, as once, few, many or a class of expanded clone.

j_call,d_call,clone_size,v_call,cdr3_aa,cdr3_nt
TRBJ2-1,NA,once,TRBV19,CASSILPGRNYNEQFF,TGTGCCAGTAGTATACTTCCGGGGAGGAACTACAATGAGCAGTTCTTC
TRBJ1-2,NA,NA,TRBV7-2,CASSNSGGYTF,TGTGCCAGCAGCAACAGTGGTGGCTACACCTTC
TRBJ2-3,NA,few,TRBV5-5,CASSPPIYTDTQYF,TGTGCCAGCAGTCCTCCAATCTACACAGATACGCAGTATTTT
TRBJ2-1,TRBD2,many,TRBV20-1,CSAWDYPSNEQFF,TGCAGTGCTTGGGACTACCCCTCGAATGAGCAGTTCTTC
TRBJ1-2,NA,NA,TRBV28,CASSLGFSYGYTF,TGTGCCAGCAGTTTAGGGTTTTCCTATGGCTACACCTTC
TRBJ2-4,TRBD1,NA,TRBV28,CASVTGGAKNIQYF,TGTGCCAGCGTTACAGGGGGGGCCAAAAACATTCAGTACTTC
TRBJ2-1,NA,few,TRBV9,CASSVGQTNEQFF,TGTGCCAGCAGCGTAGGCCAGACCAATGAGCAGTTCTTC
TRBJ1-5,NA,NA,TRBV6-1,CASSSTNNQPQHF,TGTGCCAGCAGTAGCACAAACAATCAGCCCCAGCATTTT
TRBJ1-1,NA,NA,TRBV20-1,CSARDGFLWHQNTEAFF,TGCAGTGCTAGAGATGGGTTTTTATGGCACCAGAACACTGAAGCTTTCTTT
TRBJ2-3,TRBD1,NA,TRBV5-6,CASSPYGQGRTDTQYF,TGTGCCAGCAGCCCCTACGGACAGGGTCGCACAGATACGCAGTATTTT
TRBJ1-5,NA,NA,TRBV28,CASSSQNNQPQHF,TGTGCCAGCAGCTCCCAGAACAATCAGCCCCAGCATTTT
TRBJ1-5,NA,NA,TRBV7-2,CASSPGLLGGGGQPQHF,TGTGCCAGCAGCCCCGGGTTATTGGGGGGAGGGGGTCAGCCCCAGCATTTT
TRBJ2-3,NA,NA,TRBV5-4,CASSLSGPTDTQYF,TGTGCCAGCAGCTTATCGGGGCCCACAGATACGCAGTATTTT
TRBJ1-3,NA,few,TRBV5-6,CASSSGATYSGNTIYF,TGTGCCAGCAGCTCAGGGGCAACCTACTCTGGAAACACCATATATTTT
TRBJ1-2,NA,NA,TRBV20-1,CSANVQGSYGYTF,TGCAGTGCTAACGTACAGGGAAGCTATGGCTACACCTTC
TRBJ2-5,NA,many,TRBV18,CASSPAGEGETQYF,TGTGCCAGCTCACCAGCAGGGGAAGGAGAGACCCAGTACTTC
TRBJ2-1,TRBD2,few,TRBV7-9,CASSLVASGGVNEQFF,TGTGCCAGCAGCTTAGTGGCTAGCGGGGGGGTCAATGAGCAGTTCTTC
TRBJ2-3,TRBD2,few,TRBV6-1,CASRLSGSLTDTQYF,TGTGCCAGCAGACTAAGCGGGAGTCTGACAGATACGCAGTATTTT
TRBJ1-1,NA,few,TRBV12-3/TRBV12-4,CASSLEAGSTTEAFF,TGTGCCAGCAGTTTAGAGGCAGGGAGTACCACTGAAGCTTTCTTT
TRBJ2-3,NA,NA,TRBV7-9,CASSFAVTSADTQYF,TGTGCCAGCAGCTTTGCGGTTACGAGTGCAGATACGCAGTATTTT
TRBJ1-5,NA,few,TRBV7-2,CASTQGFNQPQHF,TGTGCCAGCACCCAGGGGTTCAATCAGCCCCAGCATTTT
TRBJ1-2,NA,few,TRBV20-1,CSPTGNGYTF,TGCAGTCCGACAGGCAACGGCTACACCTTC
TRBJ1-1,NA,few,TRBV2,CASRQVMNTEAFF,TGTGCCAGCAGACAGGTCATGAACACTGAAGCTTTCTTT
TRBJ2-7,TRBD2,NA,TRBV3-1,CASSSRLAGEMGHEQYF,TGTGCCAGCAGCTCACGACTAGCGGGAGAGATGGGACACGAGCAGTACTTC
TRBJ1-3,TRBD1,few,TRBV18,CASSPLNRQGTSGNTIYF,TGTGCCAGCTCACCACTTAATAGACAGGGGACTTCTGGAAACACCATATATTTT
TRBJ1-1,TRBD1,few,TRBV13,CASSLSDRVNTEAFF,TGTGCCAGCAGTCTCTCGGACAGGGTGAACACTGAAGCTTTCTTT
TRBJ1-6,NA,few,TRBV7-9,CASSQGDSYNSPLHF,TGTGCCAGCAGTCAAGGAGACTCCTATAATTCACCCCTCCACTTT
TRBJ1-1,NA,few,TRBV6-2/TRBV6-3,CASRAEGSRAEAFF,TGTGCCAGCAGGGCCGAAGGGTCTAGGGCTGAAGCTTTCTTT
TRBJ2-2,TRBD2,NA,TRBV3-1,CASSQLAGENTGELFF,TGTGCCAGCAGCCAATTAGCGGGGGAGAACACCGGGGAGCTGTTTTTT
TRBJ1-5,NA,NA,TRBV15,CATSTVNRVRDQPQHF,TGTGCCACCAGCACCGTCAACAGGGTACGTGATCAGCCCCAGCATTTT
TRBJ2-7,TRBD2,many,TRBV6-2/TRBV6-3,CASTSGIGEQYF,TGTGCCAGCACTAGCGGGATTGGCGAGCAGTACTTC
TRBJ1-1,NA,few,TRBV6-1,CASSGGDAWGAFF,TGTGCCAGCAGTGGGGGGGACGCGTGGGGAGCTTTCTTT
TRBJ2-3,NA,NA,TRBV7-3,CASRSGASTDTQYF,TGTGCCAGCAGGTCAGGGGCCAGCACAGATACGCAGTATTTT
TRBJ2-5,NA,NA,TRBV7-2,CASSLIRETQYF,TGTGCCAGCAGCTTAATCCGGGAGACCCAGTACTTC
TRBJ1-5,NA,NA,TRBV28,CASSLGGVGAGVQPQHF,TGTGCCAGCAGTTTAGGTGGGGTAGGGGCAGGGGTACAGCCCCAGCATTTT
TRBJ1-5,NA,NA,TRBV21-1,CASSKCGGPQHF,TGTGCCAGCAGCAAATGCGGGGGGCCCCAGCATTTT
TRBJ2-7,NA,NA,TRBV7-8,CASSLDLEGPQYF,TGTGCCAGCAGCTTAGATCTGGAGGGCCCGCAGTACTTC
TRBJ2-2,NA,NA,TRBV5-1,CASSSPPGFANTGELFF,TGCGCCAGCAGCTCCCCCCCGGGTTTCGCGAACACCGGGGAGCTGTTTTTT
TRBJ2-4,NA,NA,TRBV12-3/TRBV12-4,CASSDTGPNIQYF,TGTGCCAGCAGTGACACAGGCCCAAACATTCAGTACTTC
TRBJ2-1,TRBD1,NA,TRBV7-2,CASSRAGTGYNEQFF,TGTGCCAGCAGCCGAGCCGGGACAGGCTACAATGAGCAGTTCTTC